This TCR beta chain originates from a study of T-cell reconstitution after alpha-beta-depleted transplantation in children. CDR3 length: 12 residues. V shed 2 bases and J shed 12 bases, with 14 bases lying between them. Germline CDR1 is SEHNR and CDR2 is FQNEAQ (reference sequence). Unique molecular identifiers were built into the TCRbeta library. TCRdb used MiXCR to reprocess the PCR reads, holding one entry per CDR3 protein. The sample lists roughly 500,000 distinct CDR3 sequences; around an eighth were seen once. This specimen consisted of PBMCs from the stem cell graft donor, obtained from the stem cell graft. This clonotype was obtained from a human donor who donated a stem cell graft to a child with combined immunodeficiency. The chain links TRBV7-9 to TRBJ2-7; D is perhaps TRBD2 (6 bases). CDR3 sequence: CASSLSPGGTYF. For the CDR3, the DNA is TGTGCCAGCAGCTTAAGCCCAGGAGGGACGTACTTC.